Sequencing of this T cell receptor (beta chain) was carried out in a study of blood T cell repertoires in COVID-19. On the study more broadly: Nucleic acid was either cDNA or gDNA, and it came from T cells, B-cell-depleted T cells, or PBMCs.

Produced via immunoSEQ multiplex PCR; TCRdb's table is partial and in-frame only. The data hold over 250,000 clones, with 88% observed a single time. Those enrolled, adults aged roughly 18 to 89 years, came from about two dozen US areas. This TCR derives from a woman aged 55-70 years in a cohort exposed to, infected with or recovered from COVID-19 (not recorded which). Sequenced: PBMCs or T cells enriched from blood (not recorded which).

As DNA, the CDR3 is TGTGCCAGCAGTTACTGGGGCCGTGATGAGCAGTTCTTC. Translation: CASSYWGRDEQFF. V usage is TRBV6-2 or TRBV6-3 and J usage is TRBJ2-1; tentatively, D is TRBD1 (5 bases). This CDR3 region has 13 residues. Germline CDR1 and CDR2: MNHEY and SVGEGT. Trimming took 1 base from V and 8 from J, leaving 9 bases between them.